The 30 T cell receptor beta chains given below trace back to one sample, sequenced in a study of early T cells in non-severe SARS-CoV-2 infection. TCRdb reanalysed the 5' RACE reads using MiXCR and keeps one entry per CDR3 protein. The sample yields more than 80,000 distinct CDR3 sequences, 16% seen once. What was sequenced was whole blood. Every receptor here comes from an adult who was a healthcare worker with PCR-confirmed SARS-CoV-2 infection or an uninfected control (not recorded which).

The sample holds many counts of this clonotype. CDR3 sequence: CSGMGGRTEAFF. Here the CDR3 DNA reads TGCAGCGGGATGGGAGGGCGCACTGAAGCTTTCTTT. The rearrangement uses TRBV29-1 and TRBJ1-1; D gene uncertain. Germline V CDR1 and CDR2: SQVTM, ANQGSEA. The CDR3 consists of 12 residues. The V and J ends lost 7 bases and 4 bases respectively, with 13 bases between them.

CDR3 sequence: CASSIQSGDGYTF. The CDR3 nucleotides are TGTGCCAGTAGTATCCAATCAGGGGATGGCTACACCTTC. The V call is TRBV19, the J call TRBJ1-2, with D perhaps TRBD1 (6 bases). V dropped 3 bases and J dropped 6 bases, with 11 bases sitting between them. Germline values: CDR1 LNHDA, CDR2 SQIVND (reference sequence). The CDR3 spans 13 residues. Looking up the rest from reference TRBV19 and TRBJ1-2 gives the full variable domain: DGGITQSPKYLFRKEGQNVTLSCEQNLNHDAMYWYRQDPGQGLRLIYYSQIVNDFQKGDIAEGYSVSREKKESFPLTVTSAQKNPTAFYLCASSIQSGDGYTFGSGTRLTVV.

The rearrangement links TRBV4-3 to TRBJ2-3; D gene uncertain. From germline, CDR1 is LGHNA and CDR2 YSLEER. This CDR3 has 15 residues. V was cut by 6 bases and J by 5 bases, with 18 bases left in between. The CDR3 region has the DNA TGCGCCAGCAGTCGCGTTGTGGCGGCCGAAGATACGCAGTATTTT. Amino acid sequence: CASSRVVAAEDTQYF.

The chain carries TRBV4-1 and TRBJ2-2; unclear D gene. The germline CDR1 and CDR2 sequences are MGHRA and YSYEKL. Trimming took 4 bases from V and 1 from J, leaving 7 bases between them. The CDR3 loop spans 14 amino acids. The CDR3: CASSLAMNTGELFF. Written as DNA, the CDR3 is TGCGCCAGCAGCCTAGCAATGAACACCGGGGAGCTGTTTTTT.

As concerns this clonotype: The final CDR3 position lacks the conserved phenylalanine or tryptophan, pointing to a likely read error. J is TRBJ2-1 and V is TRBV7-9, with 9 nucleotides matching TRBD2. Unmatched junction bases numbered 6, after V lost 0 bases and J lost 3 bases. This CDR3 has 17 residues. CDR1 is SEHNR, CDR2 FQNEAQ, per germline (reference sequence). The CDR3 here is CASSLAQAGGLYNEQFS. For the CDR3, the DNA is TGTGCCAGCAGCTTAGCGCAAGCGGGAGGTCTCTACAATGAGCAGTTCTCC.

The chain links TRBV19 to TRBJ1-1; possible D gene TRBD1, 6 bases. Between the trimmed V and J ends, which lost 4 bases and 0 bases, there was a span of 12 bases. CDR1 is LNHDA and CDR2 is SQIVND in the germline V gene (reference sequence). The CDR3 is 15 amino acids. CDR3 sequence reads: CASSRTELMNTEAFF. The CDR3 DNA sequence: TGTGCCAGTAGTAGGACAGAACTTATGAACACTGAAGCTTTCTTT.

This clonotype was seen repeatedly, ten times or more. As DNA, the CDR3 is TGTGCCAGCAGTTTCCGCCCGGTCGGCAGGGGGTTGGACTATGGCTACACCTTC. Its protein product is CASSFRPVGRGLDYGYTF. The chain has TRBV27 and TRBJ1-2; 7 bases match TRBD1. Germline CDR1 is MNHEY and CDR2 is SMNVEV (reference sequence). The J segment lost 3 bases and the V segment lost 3 bases, leaving 16 bases of the junction unmatched. The CDR3 covers 18 residues.

This clonotype was seen a few times. The chain is built from TRBV28 and TRBJ2-7; perhaps D is TRBD1 or TRBD2 (5 bases each). The length of the CDR3 is 14 residues. V was shortened by 8 bases and J by 4 bases, with 18 bases between the two germline ends. Germline loops: CDR1 MDHEN, CDR2 SYDVKM. Here the CDR3 reads CASQKRGAPYEQYF. CDR3 bases: TGTGCCAGCCAGAAGAGGGGCGCTCCTTACGAGCAGTACTTC.

The chain carries TRBV12-3 or TRBV12-4 and TRBJ1-2; TRBD1 is a possible D gene (5 bases). CDR3 length: 14 amino acids. Trimming removed 2 bases at V and 4 bases at J, with 11 bases between. Here the CDR3 DNA reads TGTGCCAGCAGTTTACGGGTTAGGGGCTATGGCTACACCTTC. Its translation: CASSLRVRGYGYTF.

This clonotype was seen just once. This may be a read error: a much more frequent sequence differs by one nucleotide. The chain has TRBV27 and TRBJ1-5; tentative D call: TRBD1 (5 bases). V gave up 4 bases and J gave up 5 bases, with 15 bases separating them. From germline, CDR1 is MNHEY and CDR2 SMNVEV (reference sequence). The CDR3 spans 15 residues. The chain's CDR3 is CASSSGIRGDQPQHF. Written as DNA, the CDR3 is TGTGCCAGCAGTTCCGGGATCAGAGGGGATCAGCCCCAGCATTTT.

V and J are TRBV5-4 and TRBJ2-7; the match to TRBD2 covers 9 bases. CDR3 length: 16 residues. Germline assignment: CDR1 SGHNT and CDR2 YYREEE (reference sequence). V was clipped by 5 bases and J by 4 bases; unmatched bases: 13. The chain's CDR3 is CASSTTSGALGYEQYF. The CDR3 DNA is TGTGCCAGCAGTACGACTAGCGGAGCCCTTGGTTACGAGCAGTACTTC.

This clonotype was seen more than once but under ten times. The chain joins TRBV14 to TRBJ2-1; 10 positions agree with TRBD2. The J segment lost 1 base and the V segment lost 1 base, leaving 10 bases of the junction unmatched. CDR1 is SGHDN, CDR2 FVKESK, per germline. CDR3 length equals 19 residues. In DNA, the CDR3 is TGTGCCAGCAGCCAAGGATTTTTTAGCGGGGGGAGGTCCTACAATGAGCAGTTCTTC. Residues: CASSQGFFSGGRSYNEQFF.

A few counts support this clonotype. This chain uses TRBV11-2 with TRBJ2-1; 8 bases line up with TRBD2. V lost 5 bases to trimming and J lost 4 bases; unmatched junction nucleotides: 10. Germline-derived CDR1 and CDR2 are SGHAT and FQNNGV. The CDR3 sequence is 16 residues long. In nucleotides, the CDR3 is TGTGCCAGCAGCCCGCAAAGAAGCGGGAGTTACAATGAGCAGTTCTTC. As protein: CASSPQRSGSYNEQFF.

CDR3: CASSQGQETAEAFF. The CDR3, as DNA: TGTGCCAGCAGCCAGGGCCAGGAAACGGCTGAAGCTTTCTTT. This chain uses TRBV4-2 with TRBJ1-1; D gene unclear. CDR3 size: 14 residues. V was clipped by 3 bases and J by 6 bases, with 14 bases between them. Germline V lookup: CDR1 LGHNA, CDR2 YNFKEQ.

The V and J genes are TRBV7-2 and TRBJ1-5; no firm D call. The CDR3 extends over 13 amino acids. V lost 5 bases, J lost 5 bases, and 10 bases lay in between. Germline V CDR1 and CDR2: SGHTA, FQGNSA. The CDR3 DNA follows: TGTGCCAGCAGCATTGACCGTGATCAGCCCCAGCATTTT. Residues: CASSIDRDQPQHF. The full variable domain, its missing parts supplied by reference TRBV7-2 and TRBJ1-5, is GAGVSQSPSNKVTEKGKDVELRCDPISGHTALYWYRQSLGQGLEFLIYFQGNSAPDKSGLPSDRFSAERTGGSVSTLTIQRTQQEDSAVYLCASSIDRDQPQHFGDGTRLSIL.

V and J are TRBV14 and TRBJ2-2; tentative D call: TRBD1 (6 bases). Per germline, CDR1 SGHDN and CDR2 FVKESK. V was clipped by 4 bases and J by 3 bases, with 12 bases between them. The CDR3 has 15 residues. CDR3 DNA: TGTGCCAGCAGCCGAGGACAGCCTGACACCGGGGAGCTGTTTTTT. Translated: CASSRGQPDTGELFF. Looking up the rest from reference TRBV14 and TRBJ2-2 gives the full variable domain: EAGVTQFPSHSVIEKGQTVTLRCDPISGHDNLYWYRRVMGKEIKFLLHFVKESKQDESGMPNNRFLAERTGGTYSTLKVQPAELEDSGVYFCASSRGQPDTGELFFGEGSRLTVL.

The rearrangement uses TRBV18 and TRBJ2-3, with D uncertain. V dropped 5 bases and J dropped 4 bases, with 10 bases sitting between them. Germline V gene lookup returns CDR1 KGHSH and CDR2 LQKENI. This CDR3 is 13 amino acids long. The CDR3 is CASSAPGADTQYF. Written as DNA, the CDR3 is TGTGCCAGCTCAGCGCCGGGTGCAGATACGCAGTATTTT.

V usage is TRBV12-5 and J usage is TRBJ1-6, with no clear D. The germline V gene encodes CDR1 LGHNT and CDR2 FRNRAP. CDR3 size: 17 residues. V lost 0 bases and J lost 2, with 11 bases in between. Here the CDR3 DNA reads TGTGCTAGTGGTTTGGTAAACGCTCCAACCTATAATTCACCCCTCCACTTT. This translates into CASGLVNAPTYNSPLHF.

This clonotype was picked up one time. J is TRBJ1-1 and V is TRBV6-2 or TRBV6-3; D remains unclear. Trimming cost V 2 bases and J 2 bases, with 9 bases left between them. The germline CDR1 and CDR2 sequences are MNHEY and SVGEGT. The CDR3 is 14 amino acids. CDR3: CASSYDPVNTEAFF. CDR3 sequence (DNA): TGTGCCAGCAGTTACGATCCAGTAAACACTGAAGCTTTCTTT.

The sample holds a few counts of this clonotype. The V gene is TRBV11-2, the J gene TRBJ2-1; tentative D call: TRBD1 (6 bases). Germline CDR1 reads SGHAT; CDR2 reads FQNNGV. This CDR3 region has 16 residues. V dropped 5 bases and J dropped 7 bases, with 21 bases sitting between them. CDR3 protein: CASSAERAGVINEQFF. For the CDR3, the DNA is TGTGCCAGCAGCGCCGAAAGGGCAGGGGTTATAAATGAGCAGTTCTTC.

As to this clonotype: It is unclear where the CDR3 begins or ends on the DNA, so no DNA is shown, and the CDR3 is as TCRdb lists it. The gene calls are TRBV20-1 and TRBJ1-1; the D call in the table, TRBD1, was not verified against the DNA. From its first to its last residue, the CDR3 has 15 amino acids. CDR1 is DFQATT, CDR2 SNEGSKA, per germline (reference sequence). The CDR3 here is CSALGFGEGATEAFF.

This clonotype was seen more than once but under ten times. The chain employs TRBV6-2 or TRBV6-3 and TRBJ1-4; D ambiguous. Per the germline V gene, CDR1 is MNHEY and CDR2 is SVGEGT. V shed 8 bases and J shed 8 bases, with 21 bases lying between them. The CDR3 is 15 residues long. CDR3 in amino acids: CASWKPTQPEEKLFF. CDR3 bases: TGTGCCAGCTGGAAACCGACTCAACCCGAAGAAAAACTGTTTTTT.

Only a few counts were recorded for this clonotype. This chain joins TRBV12-3 or TRBV12-4 and TRBJ1-2, with D possibly matching TRBD1 (6 bases). The CDR3 spans 17 residues. Trimming left V 1 base short and J 5 bases short, with 20 bases between. In nucleotides, the CDR3 is TGTGCCAGCAGTTTAGACGTCGGGACAAACCTTCCTTATGGCTACACCTTC. Encoded protein: CASSLDVGTNLPYGYTF.

The chain is built from TRBV7-9 and TRBJ2-1; 12 bases map to TRBD1. The germline gives CDR1 SEHNR, CDR2 FQNEAQ (reference sequence). The CDR3 has 20 amino acids. After removal of 5 bases from V and 0 bases from J, the junction contained 14 bases not matched to a gene. The DNA of the CDR3 is TGTGCCAGCAGCGCCCCCGGGACAGGGGGCATATCCCTCTCCTACAATGAGCAGTTCTTC. Protein product: CASSAPGTGGISLSYNEQFF.

This clonotype was seen just once. This rearrangement joins TRBV24-1 to TRBJ2-1, with D unclear. Germline CDR1 and CDR2: KGHDR and SFDVKD. This CDR3 contains 15 residues. The V end was cut by 2 bases, the J end by 4 bases, with 11 bases between. Here the CDR3 reads CATSDSAAQYNEQFF. DNA for the CDR3: TGTGCCACCAGTGATTCTGCCGCGCAGTACAATGAGCAGTTCTTC.

This clonotype occurred many times. The CDR3 DNA follows: TGTGCCAGCAGTCTCGACACATCCTATGGCTACACCTTC. This sequence encodes CASSLDTSYGYTF. The chain employs TRBV6-6 and TRBJ1-2; D call uncertain. CDR3 size: 13 residues. The germline CDR1 and CDR2 sequences are MNHNY and SVGAGI (reference sequence). V lost 5 bases to trimming and J lost 4 bases, with 11 bases between them.

This clonotype was seen repeatedly, ten times or more. CDR3 sequence (DNA): TGTGCCAGCAGTTTCGCCGGGACTAGCGGCTACAATGAGCAGTTCTTC. This sequence encodes CASSFAGTSGYNEQFF. The V and J genes are TRBV28 and TRBJ2-1, with TRBD2 matching over 11 bases. CDR1 and CDR2 (germline): MDHEN, SYDVKM. This CDR3 has 16 residues. Trimming took 3 bases from V and 3 from J; bases not matched to a gene: 4.

This chain joins TRBV11-2 and TRBJ1-5; D gene uncertain. The V end was cut by 5 bases, the J end by 5 bases, with 10 bases between. The CDR3 spans 13 residues. Germline CDR1 and CDR2: SGHAT and FQNNGV. The CDR3 region is CASSDGSYQPQHF. In DNA, the CDR3 is TGTGCCAGCAGCGATGGGAGCTATCAGCCCCAGCATTTT.

This clonotype showed up just once. The chain recombines TRBV9 with TRBJ2-1; D is perhaps TRBD1 or TRBD2 (5 bases each). This CDR3 has 15 amino acids. Germline assignment: CDR1 SGDLS and CDR2 YYNGEE. V lost 7 bases to trimming and J lost 3 bases, with 17 bases between them. CDR3 sequence (DNA): TGTGCCAGCGGGCAAACCGGGACCCTCTACAATGAGCAGTTCTTC. The encoded protein is CASGQTGTLYNEQFF.

The V gene is TRBV6-2 or TRBV6-3, the J gene TRBJ1-1; 8 nucleotides align to TRBD1. Trimming removed 6 bases from V and 1 base from J; junction bases left unmatched: 1. The V gene's germline CDR1 is MNHEY and CDR2 SVGEGT. This CDR3 contains 13 residues. The CDR3: CASRGTGNTEAFF. The CDR3 coding sequence is TGTGCCAGCAGGGGGACAGGGAACACTGAAGCTTTCTTT.